This T cell receptor (beta chain) is from a study of beta chain features in type 1 diabetes. In this sample, this clone turned up a few times. Its antigen remains unknown. Sequenced material consisted of expressed TCRB transcripts (all of the isolated RNA was reverse transcribed). TCRdb's table, derived via immunoSEQ multiplex PCR, lists solely in-frame clones and lacks some. The sample has 200,000 to 300,000 clones, roughly 30% seen once. The study, taken as a whole, reports: Fewer insertions but more deletions were seen at VDJ junctions in type 1 diabetes patients.

V lost 7 bases and J lost 1, with 12 bases in between. CDR3 length equals 13 residues. CDR1 and CDR2 (germline): SQVTM, ANQGSEA. A single heparinised blood sample, averaging approximately 0.12 L, was obtained per donor. Specimen: central memory CD4+ T cells from blood. The V gene is TRBV29-1, the J gene TRBJ2-3; D gene uncertain. The source of this sequence is a man younger than 40 in good health. This CDR3 is CSGDSGGTDTQYF. The CDR3, as DNA: TGCAGCGGCGACTCTGGGGGCACAGATACGCAGTATTTT.